Detailed here is one T cell receptor (beta chain). These data come from a study of shared clonotypes between healthy human individuals. CDR1 and CDR2 from the germline V gene are MNHNS and SASEGT. Trimming shortened V by 8 bases and J by 10 bases, and 9 bases separated the two germline ends. The CDR3 sequence is 11 residues long. Sequencing used immunoSEQ multiplex PCR; TCRdb keeps in-frame clones, though not all of them. The sample carries approximately 2.4 million clones, approximately 95% recorded once. The sample taken for sequencing was naive CD4+ T cells sorted from blood. Subset noted: CD45RA+ positively selected. The receptor was derived from a man aged 18 to 30 in good health. The J gene is TRBJ1-6, the V gene TRBV6-1; D uncertain. CDR3 sequence reads: CASEERSPLHF. For the CDR3, the DNA is TGTGCCAGCGAAGAGAGGTCACCCCTCCACTTT.